The sequence of this TCR beta chain was determined in a study of T-cell reconstitution after alpha-beta-depleted transplantation in children. The study's findings and limits: It was newly produced T cells that mostly accounted for T-cell counts and diversity one year after transplant.

Comments on this clonotype: Its specificity is unknown.

The CDR3 consists of 12 residues. V was trimmed by 6 bases and J by 1 base, leaving 7 bases between them. Molecular barcoding with unique molecular identifiers was used for the TCRbeta library. TCRdb analysed the PCR reads with MiXCR anew, one entry per CDR3 protein. The sample consists of roughly 50,000 distinct CDR3 sequences, around 40% of them appearing once. V is TRBV12-3 or TRBV12-4 and J is TRBJ2-7, with D unresolved. The receptor was derived from a male patient between 10 and 17 years old who had a stem cell transplant for acute lymphoblastic leukemia, so the T cells may come from the graft donor. The sequencing here drew on PBMCs, mostly from graft donor cells, taken 360 days after TCRalphabeta/CD19-depleted stem cell transplant. The CDR3 DNA reads TGTGCCAGCAGCGGATCTTCCTACGAGCAGTACTTC. It codes for CASSGSSYEQYF.